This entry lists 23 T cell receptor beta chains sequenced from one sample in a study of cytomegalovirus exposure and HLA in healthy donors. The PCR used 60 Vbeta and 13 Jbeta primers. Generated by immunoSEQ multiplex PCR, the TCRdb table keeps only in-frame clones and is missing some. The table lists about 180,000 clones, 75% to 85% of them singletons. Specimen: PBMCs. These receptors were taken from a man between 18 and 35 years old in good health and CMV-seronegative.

This chain's CDR3 is CATSKGALAGTETQYF. The CDR3 DNA reads as TGTGCCACCAGTAAGGGGGCGTTAGCGGGGACAGAGACCCAGTACTTC. The chain recombines TRBV15 with TRBJ2-5; a weak D match, TRBD2 (8 bases). Trimming took 6 bases from V and 4 from J, leaving 21 bases between them. Germline CDR1 and CDR2: LNHNV and YYDKDF (reference sequence). The CDR3 extends over 16 amino acids.

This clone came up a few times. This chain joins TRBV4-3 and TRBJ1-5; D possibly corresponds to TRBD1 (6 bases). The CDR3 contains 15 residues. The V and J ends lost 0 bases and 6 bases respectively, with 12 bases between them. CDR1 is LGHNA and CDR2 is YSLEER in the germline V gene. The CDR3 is CASSQDWAGAQPQHF. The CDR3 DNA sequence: TGCGCCAGCAGCCAAGATTGGGCGGGGGCTCAGCCCCAGCATTTT.

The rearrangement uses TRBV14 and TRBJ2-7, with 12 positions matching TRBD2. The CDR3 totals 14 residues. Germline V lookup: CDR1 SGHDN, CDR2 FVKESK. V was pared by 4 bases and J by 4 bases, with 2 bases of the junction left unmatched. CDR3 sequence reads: CASSPGTSGYEQYF. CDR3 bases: TGTGCCAGCAGCCCCGGGACTAGCGGGTACGAGCAGTACTTC.

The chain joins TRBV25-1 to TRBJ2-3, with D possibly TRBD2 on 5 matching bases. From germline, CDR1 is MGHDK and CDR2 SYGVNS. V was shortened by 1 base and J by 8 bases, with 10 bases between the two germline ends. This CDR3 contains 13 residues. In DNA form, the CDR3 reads TGTGCCAGCAGTGAATGGTTAGGAGGTACGCAGTATTTT. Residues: CASSEWLGGTQYF.

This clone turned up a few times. The CDR3 DNA reads TGTGCCAGCAGCTTTTATGGGGGGGCGGAAAAACTGTTTTTT. Amino acids: CASSFYGGAEKLFF. The J gene is TRBJ1-4, the V gene TRBV5-6; possible D gene TRBD1, 6 bases. CDR3 length equals 14 residues. CDR1 is SGHDT, CDR2 YYEEEE, per germline. The V and J ends lost 2 bases and 8 bases respectively, with 13 bases between them.

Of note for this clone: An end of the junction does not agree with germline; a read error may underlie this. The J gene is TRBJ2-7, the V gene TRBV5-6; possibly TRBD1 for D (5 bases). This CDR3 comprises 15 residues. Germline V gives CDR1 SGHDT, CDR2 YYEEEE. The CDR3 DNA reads TGTGCCAGCAGCTTTCTAAACCCAGGGTCCTTCGAGCAGTACTTC. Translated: CASSFLNPGSFEQYF. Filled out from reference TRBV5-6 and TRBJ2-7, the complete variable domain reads DAGVTQSPTHLIKTRGQQVTLRCSPKSGHDTVSWYQQALGQGPQFIFQYYEEEERQRGNFPDRFSGHQFPNYSSELNVNALLLGDSALYLCASSFLNPGSFEQYFGPGTRLTVT.

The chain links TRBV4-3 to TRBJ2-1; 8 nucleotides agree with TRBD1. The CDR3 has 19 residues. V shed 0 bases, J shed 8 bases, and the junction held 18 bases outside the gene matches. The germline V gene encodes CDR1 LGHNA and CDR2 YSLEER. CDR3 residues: CASSQDRDFGQGAFDEQFF. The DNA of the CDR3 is TGCGCCAGCAGCCAAGATCGGGACTTCGGTCAGGGGGCCTTCGATGAGCAGTTCTTC.

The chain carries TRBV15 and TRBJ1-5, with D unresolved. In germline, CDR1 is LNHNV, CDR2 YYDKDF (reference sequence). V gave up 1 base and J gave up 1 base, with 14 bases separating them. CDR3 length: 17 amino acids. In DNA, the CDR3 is TGTGCCACCAGCAGAGTAACCGGGGAAGGGAGCAATCAGCCCCAGCATTTT. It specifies CATSRVTGEGSNQPQHF.

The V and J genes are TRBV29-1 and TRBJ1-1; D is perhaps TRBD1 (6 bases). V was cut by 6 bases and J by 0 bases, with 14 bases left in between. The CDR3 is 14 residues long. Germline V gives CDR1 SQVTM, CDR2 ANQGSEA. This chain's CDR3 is CSVAPRTVNTEAFF. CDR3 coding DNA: TGCAGCGTGGCTCCGAGGACAGTGAACACTGAAGCTTTCTTT.

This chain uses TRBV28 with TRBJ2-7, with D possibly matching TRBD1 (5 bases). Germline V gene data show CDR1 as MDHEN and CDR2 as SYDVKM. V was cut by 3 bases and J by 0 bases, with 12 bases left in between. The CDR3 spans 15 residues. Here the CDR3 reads CASSFSRAASYEQYF. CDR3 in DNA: TGTGCCAGCAGTTTTTCCAGGGCGGCCTCCTACGAGCAGTACTTC.

For the CDR3, the DNA is TGTGCCAGCAGCGTAGACGGGAGGGTGTACAATGAGCAGTTCTTC. This encodes CASSVDGRVYNEQFF. The chain couples TRBV9 to TRBJ2-1, with TRBD2 identical over 8 bases. The V and J ends lost 0 bases and 4 bases, in that order; junction bases with no gene match: 3. This CDR3 has 15 residues. Looked up from germline, CDR1 is SGDLS and CDR2 is YYNGEE. The full variable domain, with the rest looked up from reference TRBV9 and TRBJ2-1, is DSGVTQTPKHLITATGQRVTLRCSPRSGDLSVYWYQQSLDQGLQFLIQYYNGEERAKGNILERFSAQQFPDLHSELNLSSLELGDSALYFCASSVDGRVYNEQFFGPGTRLTVL.

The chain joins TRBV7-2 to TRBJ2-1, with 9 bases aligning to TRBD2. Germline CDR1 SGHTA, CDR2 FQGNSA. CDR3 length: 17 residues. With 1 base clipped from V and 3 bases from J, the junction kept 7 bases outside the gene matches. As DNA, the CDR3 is TGTGCCAGCAGCTTAGAACCCATAGCGGGGGACTACAATGAGCAGTTCTTC. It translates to CASSLEPIAGDYNEQFF.

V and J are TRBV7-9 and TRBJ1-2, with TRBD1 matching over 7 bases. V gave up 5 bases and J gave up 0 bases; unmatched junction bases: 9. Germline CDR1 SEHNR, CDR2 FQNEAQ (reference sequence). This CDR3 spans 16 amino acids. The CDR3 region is CASSRGTAGANYGYTF. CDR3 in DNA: TGTGCCAGCAGCCGTGGGACAGCGGGGGCTAACTATGGCTACACCTTC.

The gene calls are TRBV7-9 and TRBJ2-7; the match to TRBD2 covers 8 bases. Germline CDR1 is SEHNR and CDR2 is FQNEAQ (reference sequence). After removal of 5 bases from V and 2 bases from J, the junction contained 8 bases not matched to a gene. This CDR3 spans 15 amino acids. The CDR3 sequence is CASSPGGQVTYEQYF. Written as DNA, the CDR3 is TGTGCCAGCAGCCCGGGGGGGCAGGTTACCTACGAGCAGTACTTC.

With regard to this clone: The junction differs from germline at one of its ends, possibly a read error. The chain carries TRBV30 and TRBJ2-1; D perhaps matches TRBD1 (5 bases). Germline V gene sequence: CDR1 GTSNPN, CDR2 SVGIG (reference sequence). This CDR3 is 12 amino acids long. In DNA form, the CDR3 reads TGTGCCTGGAGTGATAGGGGCAATCAGCAGTTCTTC. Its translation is CAWSDRGNQQFF.

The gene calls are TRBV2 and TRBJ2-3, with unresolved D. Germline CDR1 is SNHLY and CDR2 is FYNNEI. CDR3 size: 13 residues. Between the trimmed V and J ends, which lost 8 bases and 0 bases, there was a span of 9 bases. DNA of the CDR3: TGTGCCAGCCGTCTCACTAGCACAGATACGCAGTATTTT. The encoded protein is CASRLTSTDTQYF.

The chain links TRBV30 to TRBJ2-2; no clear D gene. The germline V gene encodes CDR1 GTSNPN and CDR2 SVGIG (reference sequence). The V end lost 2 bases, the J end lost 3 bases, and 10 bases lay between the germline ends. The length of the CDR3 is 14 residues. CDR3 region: CAWSNPGYTGELFF. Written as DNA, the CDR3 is TGTGCCTGGAGTAATCCGGGTTACACCGGGGAGCTGTTTTTT.

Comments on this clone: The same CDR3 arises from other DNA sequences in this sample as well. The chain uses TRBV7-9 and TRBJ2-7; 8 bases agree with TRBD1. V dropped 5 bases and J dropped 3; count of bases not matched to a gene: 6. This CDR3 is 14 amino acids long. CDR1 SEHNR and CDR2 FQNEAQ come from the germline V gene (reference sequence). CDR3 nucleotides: TGTGCCAGCAGCCCTGGACAGGGCAACTACGAGCAGTACTTC. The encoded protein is CASSPGQGNYEQYF.

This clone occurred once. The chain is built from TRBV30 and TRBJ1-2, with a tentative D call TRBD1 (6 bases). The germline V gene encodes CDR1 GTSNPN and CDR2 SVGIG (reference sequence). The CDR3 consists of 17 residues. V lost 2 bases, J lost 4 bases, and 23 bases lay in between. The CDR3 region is CAWSSGGLRFDIYGYTF. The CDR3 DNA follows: TGTGCCTGGAGTTCGGGGGGCCTCCGTTTCGACATCTATGGCTACACCTTC.

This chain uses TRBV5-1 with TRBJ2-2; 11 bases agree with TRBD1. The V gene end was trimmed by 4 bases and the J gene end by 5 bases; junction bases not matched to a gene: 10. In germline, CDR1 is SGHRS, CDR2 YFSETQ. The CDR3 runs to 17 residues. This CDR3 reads CASSTGTGTGGTGELFF. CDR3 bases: TGCGCCAGCAGCACCGGGACCGGGACAGGGGGGACCGGGGAGCTGTTTTTT.

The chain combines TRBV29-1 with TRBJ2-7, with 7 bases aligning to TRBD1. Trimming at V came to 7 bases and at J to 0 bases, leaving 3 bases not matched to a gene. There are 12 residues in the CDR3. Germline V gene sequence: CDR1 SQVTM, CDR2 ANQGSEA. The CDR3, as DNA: TGCAGCGCCAGGGGGACCTCCTACGAGCAGTACTTC. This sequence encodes CSARGTSYEQYF.

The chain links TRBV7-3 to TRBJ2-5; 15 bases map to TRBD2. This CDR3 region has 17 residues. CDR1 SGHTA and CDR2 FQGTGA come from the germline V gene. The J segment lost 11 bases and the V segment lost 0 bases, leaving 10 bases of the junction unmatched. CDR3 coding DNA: TGTGCCAGCAGCTTAACCGGACTAGCGGGAGGGCCGTTCAAGCAGTACTTC. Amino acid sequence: CASSLTGLAGGPFKQYF.

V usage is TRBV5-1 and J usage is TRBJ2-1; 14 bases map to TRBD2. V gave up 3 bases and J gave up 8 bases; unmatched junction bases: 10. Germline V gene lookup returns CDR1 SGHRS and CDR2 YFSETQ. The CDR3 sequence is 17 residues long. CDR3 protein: CASSSLTGTSGRDEQFF. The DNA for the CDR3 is TGCGCCAGCAGCTCACTAACCGGGACTAGCGGGAGAGATGAGCAGTTCTTC. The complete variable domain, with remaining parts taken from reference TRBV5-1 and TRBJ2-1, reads KAGVTQTPRYLIKTRGQQVTLSCSPISGHRSVSWYQQTPGQGLQFLFEYFSETQRNKGNFPGRFSGRQFSNSRSEMNVSTLELGDSALYLCASSSLTGTSGRDEQFFGPGTRLTVL.